Below are 28 T cell receptor beta chains sequenced from a single sample in a study of beta chain features in type 1 diabetes. Reverse transcription of all isolated RNA meant that expressed TCRB transcripts were sequenced. TCRdb keeps only in-frame clones here, not all; method: immunoSEQ multiplex PCR. The table includes roughly 300,000 clones, about 14% detected once. Sequencing input: central memory CD4+ T cells from blood. These TCRs come from a young man in good health.

A few counts support this clone. CDR3 amino acids: CASSPYRGGYNEQFF. DNA for the CDR3: TGTGCCAGCAGCCCTTACAGGGGGGGGTACAATGAGCAGTTCTTC. This sequence joins TRBV11-2 and TRBJ2-1; a weak D match, TRBD1 (8 bases). V shed 5 bases and J shed 4 bases, with 15 bases lying between them. Looked up from germline, CDR1 is SGHAT and CDR2 is FQNNGV. The CDR3 has 15 residues.

The V gene is TRBV6-5, the J gene TRBJ2-5, with TRBD1 matching over 8 bases. Germline-derived CDR1 and CDR2 are MNHEY and SVGAGI. Trimming at V came to 5 bases and at J to 5 bases, leaving 7 bases not matched to a gene. There are 14 residues in the CDR3. DNA for the CDR3: TGTGCCAGCAGTCCCAGACAGGGGAGGGAGACCCAGTACTTC. It encodes CASSPRQGRETQYF.

This rearrangement joins TRBV18 to TRBJ2-6; TRBD1 agrees at 11 bases. V shed 1 base, J shed 1 base, and the junction held 3 bases outside the gene matches. This CDR3 contains 18 residues. CDR1 is KGHSH, CDR2 LQKENI, per germline. DNA for the CDR3: TGTGCCAGCTCACCACGGACAGGGGGCGGGTCTGGGGCCAACGTCCTGACTTTC. This sequence encodes CASSPRTGGGSGANVLTF.

This clone showed up just a few times. The chain combines TRBV29-1 with TRBJ2-5; possible D gene TRBD2, 5 bases. The CDR3 covers 13 residues. Germline-derived CDR1 and CDR2 are SQVTM and ANQGSEA. V lost 4 bases, J lost 4 bases, and 13 bases lay in between. CDR3 coding DNA: TGCAGCGTTGGGTCGGGGAGTGGAGAGACCCAGTACTTC. Translating it yields CSVGSGSGETQYF.

In its sample, this clone was seen many times. The J gene is TRBJ1-1, the V gene TRBV7-2; D not resolved. From germline, CDR1 is SGHTA and CDR2 FQGNSA. Trimming cost V 6 bases and J 1 base, with 9 bases left between them. CDR3 length equals 13 residues. The chain's CDR3 is CASRVPANTEAFF. The CDR3 coding sequence is TGTGCCAGCAGGGTCCCGGCGAACACTGAAGCTTTCTTT.

Only a few counts were recorded for this clone. The sample holds other DNA sequences that translate to the same CDR3. The rearrangement joins TRBV20-1 to TRBJ2-7; weak D call: TRBD2 (5 bases). V was pared by 7 bases and J by 3 bases, with 10 bases between. CDR3 length: 11 residues. Per the germline V gene, CDR1 is DFQATT and CDR2 is SNEGSKA (reference sequence). CDR3 region: CSVRRNYEQYF. CDR3 bases: TGCAGTGTAAGGAGGAACTACGAGCAGTACTTC.

This clone has a count of ten or more. The rearrangement joins TRBV10-3 to TRBJ2-1; no firm D call. This CDR3 is built from 14 residues. V was cut by 2 bases and J by 9 bases, with 14 bases left in between. The germline V gene encodes CDR1 ENHRY and CDR2 SYGVKD. Here the CDR3 reads CAISEVPPPSEQFF. The CDR3 DNA sequence: TGTGCCATCAGTGAGGTCCCTCCGCCCAGTGAGCAGTTCTTC.

The sample holds a few counts of this clone. Since a far larger clone is one base different, this is likely a read error. The identical CDR3 is also encoded by other nucleotide sequences in the sample. The J gene is TRBJ2-3, the V gene TRBV4-1, with 13 bases lining up with TRBD2. The CDR3 totals 16 residues. Germline V lookup: CDR1 MGHRA, CDR2 YSYEKL. V shed 3 bases and J 4 bases; nucleotides not matched to a gene: 4. In DNA, the CDR3 is TGCGCCAGCAGCCAGCAAACTAGCGGGGGGGCAGATACGCAGTATTTT. This sequence encodes CASSQQTSGGADTQYF.

The CDR3 nucleotides read TGTGCCAGCAGCGCTACCGAACGGTCCGAGCAGTTCTTC. It codes for CASSATERSEQFF. V usage is TRBV9 and J usage is TRBJ2-1; D not certain. The V gene's germline CDR1 is SGDLS and CDR2 YYNGEE. The CDR3 runs 13 residues. V was pared by 3 bases and J by 10 bases, with 14 bases between.

The chain has TRBV7-9 and TRBJ1-2, with TRBD1 matching 8 bases. CDR3 length: 17 residues. The ends lost 5 bases at V and 6 bases at J; junction bases unmatched: 17. Looked up from germline, CDR1 is SEHNR and CDR2 is FQNEAQ (reference sequence). The CDR3 loop is CASSPGRDRGRVNGYTF. The CDR3 DNA is TGTGCCAGCAGCCCGGGACGTGACAGGGGACGGGTGAATGGCTACACCTTC.

To note about this clone: Its ends do not fully match the called genes, so a read error is possible. The rearrangement links TRBV7-7 to TRBJ2-1, with D perhaps matching TRBD2 (5 bases). This CDR3 is built from 13 residues. CDR1 is SSHAT, CDR2 FNYEAQ, per germline (reference sequence). The CDR3 DNA reads as TGTGCTAGCAGCTTAGGACTGAGGAATGAGCAGTTCTTC. Amino acid sequence: CASSLGLRNEQFF.

The chain combines TRBV5-6 with TRBJ2-2, with D perhaps TRBD1 (6 bases). Trimming shortened V by 4 bases and J by 7 bases, and 17 bases separated the two germline ends. CDR3 length equals 15 residues. CDR1 is SGHDT, CDR2 YYEEEE, per germline. The chain's CDR3 is CASSGTNQGGGELFF. Written as DNA, the CDR3 is TGTGCCAGCAGCGGGACAAATCAAGGGGGCGGGGAGCTGTTTTTT.

The chain joins TRBV11-3 to TRBJ2-2; D is possibly TRBD2 (7 bases). Trimming cost V 5 bases and J 8 bases, with 21 bases left between them. CDR3 length equals 16 residues. The germline gives CDR1 SGHNT, CDR2 YENEEA. The CDR3 sequence: CASSQFAGASKGELFF. In nucleotides, the CDR3 is TGTGCCAGCAGCCAGTTCGCGGGGGCCTCGAAAGGGGAGCTGTTTTTT.

This chain uses TRBV5-8 with TRBJ2-2; D gene unclear. Germline CDR1 reads SGHTS; CDR2 reads YDEGEE. The V end lost 4 bases, the J end lost 2 bases, and 18 bases lay between the germline ends. The CDR3 totals 17 residues. CDR3 residues: CASSPYLGPTNTGELFF. Here the CDR3 DNA reads TGTGCCAGCAGCCCGTACCTGGGTCCCACAAACACCGGGGAGCTGTTTTTT. Based on the CDR3 plus reference TRBV5-8 and TRBJ2-2, the full variable domain is EAGVTQSPTHLIKTRGQQATLRCSPISGHTSVYWYQQALGLGLQFLLWYDEGEERNRGNFPPRFSGRQFPNYSSELNVNALELEDSALYLCASSPYLGPTNTGELFFGEGSRLTVL.

The sample holds a few counts of this clone. The chain is built from TRBV4-2 and TRBJ2-3; D might be TRBD1 (5 bases). This CDR3 comprises 17 residues. Trimming shortened V by 4 bases and J by 0 bases, and 17 bases separated the two germline ends. The germline CDR1 and CDR2 sequences are LGHNA and YNFKEQ. CDR3 in amino acids: CASSLVRSRVSTDTQYF. The DNA for the CDR3 is TGTGCCAGCAGCCTAGTCCGGAGCAGGGTTAGCACAGATACGCAGTATTTT.

This clone appeared a few times. The chain couples TRBV6-5 to TRBJ2-7; 8 nucleotides match TRBD1. CDR1 is MNHEY, CDR2 SVGAGI, per germline. J gave up 6 bases and V 7 bases, and 5 bases lay outside the gene matches. This CDR3 is built from 12 residues. CDR3 region: CASTRTGFEQYF. CDR3 nucleotide sequence: TGTGCCAGCACCCGGACAGGGTTCGAGCAGTACTTC.

The chain employs TRBV11-2 and TRBJ2-5, with D hard to call. Trimming took 2 bases from V and 2 from J, leaving 12 bases between them. The CDR3 runs 15 residues. Germline V gene data show CDR1 as SGHAT and CDR2 as FQNNGV. For the CDR3, the DNA is TGTGCCAGCAGCTTATGGGCCCGGAAACAAGAGACCCAGTACTTC. This encodes CASSLWARKQETQYF.

This clone was picked up a small number of times. The gene calls are TRBV4-1 and TRBJ1-1, with D maybe TRBD1 (5 bases). V lost 0 bases, J lost 4 bases, and 12 bases lay in between. CDR1 is MGHRA, CDR2 YSYEKL, per germline. The CDR3 runs 15 residues. DNA of the CDR3: TGCGCCAGCAGCCAAGATAGCCAGGGAGGCACTGAAGCTTTCTTT. It translates to CASSQDSQGGTEAFF.

V gene TRBV30 combines with J gene TRBJ1-6, with D unresolved. The CDR3 totals 16 residues. Between the trimmed V and J ends, which lost 0 bases and 8 bases, there was a span of 17 bases. Germline loops: CDR1 GTSNPN, CDR2 SVGIG (reference sequence). This chain's CDR3 is CAWSVRGGPGDSPLHF. The CDR3 DNA follows: TGTGCCTGGAGTGTAAGAGGAGGCCCCGGGGATTCACCCCTCCACTTT.

This clone was observed a handful of times. This chain uses TRBV19 with TRBJ2-3; TRBD1 agrees at 8 bases. With 5 bases clipped from V and 10 bases from J, the junction kept 11 bases outside the gene matches. CDR1 and CDR2 from the germline V gene are LNHDA and SQIVND (reference sequence). CDR3 length: 14 amino acids. The DNA of the CDR3 is TGTGCCAGTAGTCCCGGACAGGGCCCTTCAGCGCAGTATTTT. This sequence encodes CASSPGQGPSAQYF. Supplemented by reference TRBV19 and TRBJ2-3, the full variable domain reads DGGITQSPKYLFRKEGQNVTLSCEQNLNHDAMYWYRQDPGQGLRLIYYSQIVNDFQKGDIAEGYSVSREKKESFPLTVTSAQKNPTAFYLCASSPGQGPSAQYFGPGTRLTVL.

The chain recombines TRBV20-1 with TRBJ2-5; no clear D. The CDR3 length is 11 residues. Trimming removed 7 bases at V and 2 bases at J, with 8 bases between. Per germline, CDR1 DFQATT and CDR2 SNEGSKA (reference sequence). CDR3 region: CSGRPQETQYF. The CDR3, as DNA: TGCAGTGGGCGGCCGCAAGAGACCCAGTACTTC.

This clone was seen at least ten times. This sequence joins TRBV7-9 and TRBJ1-4; possible D gene TRBD1, 6 bases. V lost 5 bases and J lost 5, with 21 bases in between. The germline V gene encodes CDR1 SEHNR and CDR2 FQNEAQ (reference sequence). CDR3 size: 17 residues. CDR3 sequence reads: CASSGGPGTGQNEKLFF. CDR3 DNA: TGTGCCAGCAGCGGGGGCCCCGGGACCGGTCAAAATGAAAAACTGTTTTTT.

This clone was detected a few times. The V call is TRBV10-2, the J call TRBJ1-2, with a weak D call TRBD1 (6 bases). From germline, CDR1 is WSHSY and CDR2 SAAADI. V lost 4 bases to trimming and J lost 6 bases, with 12 bases between them. The CDR3 has 13 amino acids. The CDR3 spells CASSGGRGHGYTF. Here the CDR3 DNA reads TGCGCCAGCAGTGGGGGGCGGGGACATGGCTACACCTTC.

The CDR3, as DNA: TGCGCCAGCAGCTTGGTACTAGCGGGAGATGGTAGCGCCGGGGAGCTGTTTTTT. As protein: CASSLVLAGDGSAGELFF. V usage is TRBV5-1 and J usage is TRBJ2-2; the match to TRBD2 covers 11 bases. CDR3 length: 18 residues. Germline V CDR1 and CDR2: SGHRS, YFSETQ. The V and J ends lost 0 bases and 6 bases, in that order; junction bases with no gene match: 10.

This clone was counted at least ten times. The chain recombines TRBV2 with TRBJ2-7, with a possible D match to TRBD1 (6 bases). Germline V gene data show CDR1 as SNHLY and CDR2 as FYNNEI. This CDR3 has 14 amino acids. V lost 7 bases to trimming and J lost 2 bases, with 15 bases between them. The CDR3: CASTLQSGAYEQYF. CDR3 in DNA: TGTGCCAGCACCCTCCAATCAGGGGCCTACGAGCAGTACTTC.

This clone has at least ten counts. The genes are TRBV27 and TRBJ2-3; 13 bases fit TRBD2. This CDR3 comprises 16 residues. Looked up from germline, CDR1 is MNHEY and CDR2 is SMNVEV (reference sequence). The ends lost 5 bases at V and 4 bases at J; junction bases unmatched: 6. CDR3 coding DNA: TGTGCCAGCAGTCGGACTAGCGGGAGTGGTGCAGATACGCAGTATTTT. Translating gives CASSRTSGSGADTQYF.

The chain is built from TRBV9 and TRBJ2-3, with 9 nucleotides matching TRBD2. The CDR3 length is 17 residues. Germline values: CDR1 SGDLS, CDR2 YYNGEE. J was trimmed by 2 bases and V by 0 bases; bases with no gene match: 7. CDR3 DNA sequence: TGTGCCAGCAGCGTAGTTTCTTCTAGCGGGGTCACAGATACGCAGTATTTT. This translates into CASSVVSSSGVTDTQYF.

This clone was detected only a few times. Written as DNA, the CDR3 is TGTGCCAGCAGAGATACTCGGAGAGGGAACACTGAAGCTTTCTTT. The encoded protein is CASRDTRRGNTEAFF. V and J are TRBV25-1 and TRBJ1-1; no clear D gene. This CDR3 comprises 15 residues. Trimming took 6 bases from V and 1 from J, leaving 15 bases between them. The germline gives CDR1 MGHDK, CDR2 SYGVNS.